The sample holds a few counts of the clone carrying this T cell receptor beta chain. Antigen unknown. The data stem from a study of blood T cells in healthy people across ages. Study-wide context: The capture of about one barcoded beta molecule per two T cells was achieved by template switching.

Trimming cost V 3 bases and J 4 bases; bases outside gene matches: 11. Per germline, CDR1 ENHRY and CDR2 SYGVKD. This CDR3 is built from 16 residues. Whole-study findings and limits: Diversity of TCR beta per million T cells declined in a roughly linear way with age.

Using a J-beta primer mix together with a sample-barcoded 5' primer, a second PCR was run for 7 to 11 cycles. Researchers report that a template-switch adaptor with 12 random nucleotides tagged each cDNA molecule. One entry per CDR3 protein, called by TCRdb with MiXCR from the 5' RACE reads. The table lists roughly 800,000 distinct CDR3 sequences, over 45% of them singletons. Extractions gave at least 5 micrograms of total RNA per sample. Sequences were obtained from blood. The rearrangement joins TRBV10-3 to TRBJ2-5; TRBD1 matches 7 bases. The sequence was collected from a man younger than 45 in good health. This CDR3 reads CAISDLRGTEGETQYF. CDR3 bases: TGTGCCATCAGTGATTTAAGGGGGACAGAAGGAGAGACCCAGTACTTC.